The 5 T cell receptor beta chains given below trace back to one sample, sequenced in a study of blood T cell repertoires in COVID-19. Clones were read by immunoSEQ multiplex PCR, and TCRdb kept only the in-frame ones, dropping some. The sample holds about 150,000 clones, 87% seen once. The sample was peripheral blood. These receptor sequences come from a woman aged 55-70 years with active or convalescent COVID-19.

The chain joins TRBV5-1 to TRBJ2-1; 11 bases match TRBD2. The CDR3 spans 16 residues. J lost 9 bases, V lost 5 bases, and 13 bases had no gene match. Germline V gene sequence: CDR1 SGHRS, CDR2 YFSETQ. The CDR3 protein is CASSPLAGGSTLEQFF. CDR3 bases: TGCGCCAGCAGTCCTTTAGCGGGGGGGTCAACACTTGAGCAGTTCTTC.

DNA for the CDR3: TGTGCCAGCAGCCCCCGGACAGGGGGGGACGGGGAGCTGTTTTTT. It is translated as CASSPRTGGDGELFF. The chain combines TRBV11-3 with TRBJ2-2; TRBD1 aligns across 10 bases. CDR3 length equals 15 residues. With 5 bases clipped from V and 7 bases from J, the junction kept 7 bases outside the gene matches. Germline V lookup: CDR1 SGHNT, CDR2 YENEEA.

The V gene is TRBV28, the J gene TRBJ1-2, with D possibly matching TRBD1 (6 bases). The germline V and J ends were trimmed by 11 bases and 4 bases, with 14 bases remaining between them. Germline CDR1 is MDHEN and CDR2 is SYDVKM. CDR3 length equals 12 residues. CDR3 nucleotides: TGTGCCGCCGCGGACAGACCCTATGGCTACACCTTC. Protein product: CAAADRPYGYTF.

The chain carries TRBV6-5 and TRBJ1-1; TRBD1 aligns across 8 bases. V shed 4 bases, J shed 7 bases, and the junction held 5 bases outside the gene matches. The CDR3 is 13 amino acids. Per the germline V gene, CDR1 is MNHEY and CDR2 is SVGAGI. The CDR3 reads CASSSPGQGEAFF. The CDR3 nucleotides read TGTGCCAGCAGTTCCCCAGGACAGGGTGAAGCTTTCTTT.

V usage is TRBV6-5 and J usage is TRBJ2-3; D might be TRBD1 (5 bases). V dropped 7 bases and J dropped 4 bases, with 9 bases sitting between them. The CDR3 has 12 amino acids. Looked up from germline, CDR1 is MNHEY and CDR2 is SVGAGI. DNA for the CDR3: TGTGCCAGCACCCCAGGGCCAGATACGCAGTATTTT. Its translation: CASTPGPDTQYF.